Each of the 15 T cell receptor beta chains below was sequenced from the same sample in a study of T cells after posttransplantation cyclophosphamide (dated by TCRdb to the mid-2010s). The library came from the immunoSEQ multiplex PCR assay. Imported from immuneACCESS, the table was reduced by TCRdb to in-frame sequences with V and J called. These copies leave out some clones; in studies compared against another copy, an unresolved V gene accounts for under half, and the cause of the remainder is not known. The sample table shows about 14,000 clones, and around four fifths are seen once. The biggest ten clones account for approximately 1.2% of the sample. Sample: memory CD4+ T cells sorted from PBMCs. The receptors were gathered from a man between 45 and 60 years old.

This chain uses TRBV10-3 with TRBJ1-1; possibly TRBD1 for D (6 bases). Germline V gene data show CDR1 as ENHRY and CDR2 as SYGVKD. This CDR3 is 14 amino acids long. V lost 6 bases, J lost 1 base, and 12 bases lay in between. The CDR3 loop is CAIRRNRENTEAFF. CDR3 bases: TGTGCCATCAGACGGAACAGGGAGAACACTGAAGCTTTCTTT.

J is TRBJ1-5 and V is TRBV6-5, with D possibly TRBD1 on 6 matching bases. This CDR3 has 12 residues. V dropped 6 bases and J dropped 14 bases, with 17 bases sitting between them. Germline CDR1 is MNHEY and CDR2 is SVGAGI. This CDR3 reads CASSPDGGREHF. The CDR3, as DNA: TGTGCCAGCAGCCCAGACGGGGGGCGGGAGCATTTT.

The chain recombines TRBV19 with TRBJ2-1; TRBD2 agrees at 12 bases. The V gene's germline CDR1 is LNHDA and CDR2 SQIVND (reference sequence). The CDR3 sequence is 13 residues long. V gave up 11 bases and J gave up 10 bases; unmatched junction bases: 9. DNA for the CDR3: TGTGCCGGCCGGGAGACTAGCGGGAGCGAGCAGTTCTTC. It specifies CAGRETSGSEQFF.

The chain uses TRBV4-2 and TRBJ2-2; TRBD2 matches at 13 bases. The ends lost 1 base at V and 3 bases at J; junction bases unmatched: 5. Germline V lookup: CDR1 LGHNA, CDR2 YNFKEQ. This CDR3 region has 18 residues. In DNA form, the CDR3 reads TGTGCCAGCAGCCAAGGACTAGCGGGGGGCAGGGACACCGGGGAGCTGTTTTTT. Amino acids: CASSQGLAGGRDTGELFF.

The CDR3 nucleotides read TGTGCCAGCAGCCCGCAGGGATCTAGAAGGCAGTACTTC. It translates to CASSPQGSRRQYF. V is TRBV7-3 and J is TRBJ2-7, with a possible D match to TRBD1 (5 bases). The CDR3 totals 13 residues. CDR1 is SGHTA and CDR2 is FQGTGA in the germline V gene. Trimming shortened V by 5 bases and J by 9 bases, and 17 bases separated the two germline ends.

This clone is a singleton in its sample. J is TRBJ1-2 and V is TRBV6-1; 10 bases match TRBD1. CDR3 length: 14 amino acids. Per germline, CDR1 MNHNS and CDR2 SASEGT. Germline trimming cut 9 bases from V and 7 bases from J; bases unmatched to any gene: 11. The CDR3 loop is CASKFDGQGGGYTF. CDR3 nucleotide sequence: TGTGCCAGTAAATTTGACGGACAGGGGGGTGGCTACACCTTC.

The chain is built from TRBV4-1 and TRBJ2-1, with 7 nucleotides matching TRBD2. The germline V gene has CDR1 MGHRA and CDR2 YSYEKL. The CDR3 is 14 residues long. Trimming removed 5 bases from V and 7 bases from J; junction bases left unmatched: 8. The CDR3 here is CASSGRAGGNEQFF. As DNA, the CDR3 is TGCGCCAGCAGCGGGAGGGCAGGAGGGAATGAGCAGTTCTTC.

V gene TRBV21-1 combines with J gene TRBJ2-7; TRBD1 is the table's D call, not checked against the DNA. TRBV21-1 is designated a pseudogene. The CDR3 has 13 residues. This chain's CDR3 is CASLRTGNHEQYF. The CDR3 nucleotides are TGTGCCAGCCTCCGGACAGGGAATCACGAGCAGTACTTC.

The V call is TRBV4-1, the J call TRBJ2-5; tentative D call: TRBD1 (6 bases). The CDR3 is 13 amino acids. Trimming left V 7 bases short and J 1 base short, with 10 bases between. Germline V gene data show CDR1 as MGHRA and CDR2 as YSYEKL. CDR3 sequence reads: CASTRTVQETQYF. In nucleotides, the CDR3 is TGCGCCAGCACTAGGACAGTCCAAGAGACCCAGTACTTC.

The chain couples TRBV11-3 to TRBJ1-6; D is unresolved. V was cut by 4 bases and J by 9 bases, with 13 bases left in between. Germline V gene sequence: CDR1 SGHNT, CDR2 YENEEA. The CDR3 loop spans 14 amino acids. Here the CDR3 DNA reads TGTGCCAGCAGCTCTGTGGGCGAGGGTTCACCCCTCCACTTT. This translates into CASSSVGEGSPLHF.

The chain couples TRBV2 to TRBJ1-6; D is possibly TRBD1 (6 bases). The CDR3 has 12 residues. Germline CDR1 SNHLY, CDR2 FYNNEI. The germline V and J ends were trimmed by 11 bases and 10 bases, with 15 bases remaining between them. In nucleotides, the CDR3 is TGTGCCGGCCAGACAGGCGGGTCACCCCTCCACTTT. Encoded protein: CAGQTGGSPLHF.

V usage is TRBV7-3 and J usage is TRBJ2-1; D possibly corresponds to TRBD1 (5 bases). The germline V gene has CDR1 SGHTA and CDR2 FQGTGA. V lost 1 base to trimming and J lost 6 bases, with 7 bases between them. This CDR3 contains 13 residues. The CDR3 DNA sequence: TGTGCCAGCAGCTTAAAGGGGTCCAATGAGCAGTTCTTC. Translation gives CASSLKGSNEQFF.

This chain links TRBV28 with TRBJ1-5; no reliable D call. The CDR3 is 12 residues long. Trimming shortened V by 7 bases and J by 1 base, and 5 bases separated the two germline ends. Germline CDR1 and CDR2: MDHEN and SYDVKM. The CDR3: CASKQSNQPQHF. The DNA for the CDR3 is TGTGCCAGCAAACAGAGCAATCAGCCCCAGCATTTT.

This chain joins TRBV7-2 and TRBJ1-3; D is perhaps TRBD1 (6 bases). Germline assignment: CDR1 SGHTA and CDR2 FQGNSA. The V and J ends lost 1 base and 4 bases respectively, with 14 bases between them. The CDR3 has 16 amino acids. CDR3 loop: CASSLEGTTRGNTIYF. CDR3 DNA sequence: TGTGCCAGCAGCTTAGAAGGGACAACGAGGGGAAACACCATATATTTT.

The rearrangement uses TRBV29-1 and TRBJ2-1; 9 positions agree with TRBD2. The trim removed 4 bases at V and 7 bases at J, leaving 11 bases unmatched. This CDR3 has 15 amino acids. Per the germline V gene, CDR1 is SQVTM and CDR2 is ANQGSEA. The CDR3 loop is CSVAGREGPVNEQFF. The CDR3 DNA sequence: TGCAGCGTTGCGGGGCGGGAGGGCCCTGTAAATGAGCAGTTCTTC.